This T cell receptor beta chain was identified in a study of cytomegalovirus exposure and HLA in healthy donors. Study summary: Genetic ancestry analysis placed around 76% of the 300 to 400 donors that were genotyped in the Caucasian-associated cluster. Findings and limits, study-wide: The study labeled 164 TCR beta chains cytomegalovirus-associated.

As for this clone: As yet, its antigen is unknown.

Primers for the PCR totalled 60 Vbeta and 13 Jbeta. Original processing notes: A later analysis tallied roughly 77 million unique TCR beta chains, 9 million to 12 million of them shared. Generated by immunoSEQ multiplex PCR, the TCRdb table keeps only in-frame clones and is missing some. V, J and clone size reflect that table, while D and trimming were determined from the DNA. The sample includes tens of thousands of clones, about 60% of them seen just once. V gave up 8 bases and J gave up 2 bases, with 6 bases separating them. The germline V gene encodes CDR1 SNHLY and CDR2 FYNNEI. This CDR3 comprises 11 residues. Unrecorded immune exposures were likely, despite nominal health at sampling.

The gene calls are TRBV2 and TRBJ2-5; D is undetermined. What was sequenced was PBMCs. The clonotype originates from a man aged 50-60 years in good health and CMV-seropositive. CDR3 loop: CASVPQETQYF. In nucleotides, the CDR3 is TGTGCCAGCGTCCCGCAAGAGACCCAGTACTTC.